A single sample gave rise to the 26 T cell receptor beta chains below, sequenced in a study of CD8 T cells in Susac syndrome. When the RNA was reverse transcribed, random hexamers were used with an input of roughly 0.45 to 1 ug. TCRdb reprocessed the immunoSEQ multiplex PCR reads with MiXCR, giving one entry per CDR3 protein. The sample lists about 280,000 distinct CDR3 sequences; 70% to 90% were seen once. The sample consisted of CD8+ T cells from PBMCs. The receptor set was obtained from a human donor with multiple sclerosis.

The chain recombines TRBV2 with TRBJ2-4; maybe TRBD1 (6 bases). CDR3 length: 14 amino acids. Germline V gene sequence: CDR1 SNHLY, CDR2 FYNNEI. V lost 3 bases to trimming and J lost 8 bases, with 14 bases between them. The CDR3 nucleotides are TGTGCCAGCAGTGAGAACAGGGAGATGGACATTCAGTACTTC. Its translation: CASSENREMDIQYF.

V gene TRBV27 combines with J gene TRBJ1-5, with D hard to call. CDR3 length: 15 amino acids. V was pared by 4 bases and J by 5 bases, with 15 bases between. Germline assignment: CDR1 MNHEY and CDR2 SMNVEV (reference sequence). Here the CDR3 DNA reads TGTGCCAGCAGTTCCACCTGGCTCGGGGATCAGCCCCAGCATTTT. Encoded protein: CASSSTWLGDQPQHF.

The chain uses TRBV7-9 and TRBJ2-2; D is undetermined. V was cut by 3 bases and J by 1 base, with 9 bases left in between. CDR1 is SEHNR, CDR2 FQNEAQ, per germline (reference sequence). CDR3 length: 15 amino acids. The CDR3 region has the DNA TGTGCCAGCAGCTTCCTTGGGGTGAACACCGGGGAGCTGTTTTTT. Protein sequence: CASSFLGVNTGELFF.

The chain combines TRBV7-9 with TRBJ2-1; D is unclear. The V gene's germline CDR1 is SEHNR and CDR2 FQNEAQ (reference sequence). V dropped 6 bases and J dropped 5 bases, with 8 bases sitting between them. CDR3 length equals 12 residues. The CDR3 DNA follows: TGTGCCAGCAGTCCCCTGGACAATGAGCAGTTCTTC. Residues: CASSPLDNEQFF.

The chain carries TRBV28 and TRBJ1-1, with D possibly matching TRBD1 (6 bases). Per germline, CDR1 MDHEN and CDR2 SYDVKM. The CDR3 sequence is 14 residues long. V lost 5 bases to trimming and J lost 5 bases, with 15 bases between them. In DNA form, the CDR3 reads TGTGCCAGCAGTCCTCCTGAGGGGGTGACTGAAGCTTTCTTT. Translated: CASSPPEGVTEAFF.

The rearrangement links TRBV7-9 to TRBJ2-5; 11 bases match TRBD2. The V segment lost 5 bases and the J segment 5 bases; nucleotides outside the gene matches: 13. The CDR3 runs 17 residues. Germline V gene sequence: CDR1 SEHNR, CDR2 FQNEAQ (reference sequence). The CDR3 coding sequence is TGTGCCAGCAGCCTCGGGACTAGCGGAGCAAGTCAGGAGACCCAGTACTTC. Its protein is CASSLGTSGASQETQYF.

This chain connects TRBV5-1 to TRBJ2-1, with 7 bases aligning to TRBD2. Germline V lookup: CDR1 SGHRS, CDR2 YFSETQ. The CDR3 has 14 residues. With 4 bases clipped from V and 8 bases from J, the junction kept 9 bases outside the gene matches. This CDR3 is CASSPLGRADEQFF. The DNA of the CDR3 is TGCGCCAGCAGCCCTCTGGGGAGGGCCGATGAGCAGTTCTTC.

V is TRBV9 and J is TRBJ2-1; no firm D call. The CDR3 contains 12 residues. V shed 0 bases and J shed 9 bases, with 7 bases lying between them. The germline V gene has CDR1 SGDLS and CDR2 YYNGEE. CDR3 coding DNA: TGTGCCAGCAGCGTAGGGGGAAGTGAGCAGTTCTTC. Protein sequence: CASSVGGSEQFF.

The chain carries TRBV3-1 and TRBJ2-3; 7 positions match TRBD2. Germline V lookup: CDR1 LGHDT, CDR2 YNNKEL (reference sequence). Trimming took 1 base from V and 4 from J; bases not matched to a gene: 14. This CDR3 has 18 residues. DNA of the CDR3: TGTGCCAGCAGCCAAGGTCTAGCGGCGGCAATTAGATCAGATACGCAGTATTTT. Protein product: CASSQGLAAAIRSDTQYF.

This clonotype was found a few times. The chain combines TRBV7-8 with TRBJ2-1; 7 positions match TRBD2. J lost 9 bases, V lost 1 base, and 0 bases had no gene match. The CDR3 has 12 amino acids. Germline V lookup: CDR1 SGHVS, CDR2 FQNEAQ. The CDR3 loop is CASSLVAGEQFF. The CDR3, as DNA: TGTGCCAGCAGCTTAGTAGCGGGTGAGCAGTTCTTC.

This chain joins TRBV7-9 and TRBJ2-7; the match to TRBD1 covers 7 bases. CDR3 size: 15 residues. Germline V gene lookup returns CDR1 SEHNR and CDR2 FQNEAQ (reference sequence). Germline trimming cut 5 bases from V and 0 bases from J; bases unmatched to any gene: 7. The CDR3 nucleotides are TGTGCCAGCAGCCCCGACAGGGAGATCTCCTACGAGCAGTACTTC. Protein: CASSPDREISYEQYF.

The rearrangement links TRBV5-5 to TRBJ2-1, with D possibly matching TRBD2 (5 bases). Deletions cut 7 bases from V and 4 bases from J, with 15 bases between. CDR1 is SGHKS and CDR2 is YYEKEE in the germline V gene (reference sequence). The CDR3 runs to 14 residues. CDR3 nucleotides: TGTGCCAGCTCCGGGCGTCTAGCTTACAATGAGCAGTTCTTC. Protein: CASSGRLAYNEQFF.

The V call is TRBV19, the J call TRBJ2-1; 11 positions match TRBD2. This CDR3 comprises 15 residues. CDR1 and CDR2 (germline): LNHDA, SQIVND (reference sequence). With 5 bases clipped from V and 4 bases from J, the junction kept 4 bases outside the gene matches. As DNA, the CDR3 is TGTGCCAGTAGTTCGGGACTAGCGGTTTACAATGAGCAGTTCTTC. Translated: CASSSGLAVYNEQFF. Based on the CDR3 plus reference TRBV19 and TRBJ2-1, the full variable domain is DGGITQSPKYLFRKEGQNVTLSCEQNLNHDAMYWYRQDPGQGLRLIYYSQIVNDFQKGDIAEGYSVSREKKESFPLTVTSAQKNPTAFYLCASSSGLAVYNEQFFGPGTRLTVL.

This chain uses TRBV27 with TRBJ2-7; either TRBD1 or TRBD2 may fit D (6 bases each). The germline CDR1 and CDR2 sequences are MNHEY and SMNVEV (reference sequence). This CDR3 region has 13 residues. V lost 10 bases and J 3 bases, leaving 16 bases between the germline ends. CDR3 in DNA: TGTGCCACACGCCCAGGGGAGGACTACGAGCAGTACTTC. Translating it yields CATRPGEDYEQYF.

V and J are TRBV7-9 and TRBJ1-1; D perhaps matches TRBD1 (5 bases). Trimming pared 8 bases from V and 6 bases from J, leaving 25 bases between. Germline CDR1 SEHNR, CDR2 FQNEAQ (reference sequence). CDR3 length equals 16 residues. As DNA, the CDR3 is TGTGCCAGCTGGAAGAGAGGGCCCAGGGTAGGGGCTGAAGCTTTCTTT. This translates into CASWKRGPRVGAEAFF.

This sequence joins TRBV3-1 and TRBJ2-7; D might be TRBD1 (5 bases). The germline V and J ends were trimmed by 1 base and 2 bases, with 12 bases remaining between them. This CDR3 comprises 15 residues. Germline V gene data show CDR1 as LGHDT and CDR2 as YNNKEL (reference sequence). The CDR3 protein is CASSQARTIAYEQYF. The CDR3 DNA sequence: TGTGCCAGCAGCCAAGCGCGGACAATAGCCTACGAGCAGTACTTC.

The chain joins TRBV27 to TRBJ2-1; TRBD1 matches at 9 bases. The V segment lost 0 bases and the J segment 6 bases; nucleotides outside the gene matches: 3. Germline V gene lookup returns CDR1 MNHEY and CDR2 SMNVEV (reference sequence). The CDR3 length is 15 residues. The CDR3 coding sequence is TGTGCCAGCAGTTTATCAGGGACAGGGCGCAATGAGCAGTTCTTC. This sequence encodes CASSLSGTGRNEQFF.

The chain recombines TRBV11-2 with TRBJ2-2; D is ambiguous. V gave up 8 bases and J gave up 4 bases, with 11 bases separating them. Per the germline V gene, CDR1 is SGHAT and CDR2 is FQNNGV. The CDR3 is made up of 13 amino acids. The CDR3 nucleotides are TGTGCCAGCTACCTCCGGTCCACCGGGGAGCTGTTTTTT. Residues: CASYLRSTGELFF. Based on the CDR3 plus reference TRBV11-2 and TRBJ2-2, the full variable domain is EAGVAQSPRYKIIEKRQSVAFWCNPISGHATLYWYQQILGQGPKLLIQFQNNGVVDDSQLPKDRFSAERLKGVDSTLKIQPAKLEDSAVYLCASYLRSTGELFFGEGSRLTVL.

V is TRBV9 and J is TRBJ2-1, with TRBD1 matching over 8 bases. The length of the CDR3 is 12 residues. The germline V gene encodes CDR1 SGDLS and CDR2 YYNGEE. Trimming cost V 7 bases and J 8 bases; bases outside gene matches: 5. CDR3 sequence: CASGGQGYEQFF. The CDR3 nucleotides are TGTGCCAGCGGCGGACAGGGCTATGAGCAGTTCTTC. The whole variable domain, remainder taken from reference TRBV9 and TRBJ2-1, is DSGVTQTPKHLITATGQRVTLRCSPRSGDLSVYWYQQSLDQGLQFLIQYYNGEERAKGNILERFSAQQFPDLHSELNLSSLELGDSALYFCASGGQGYEQFFGPGTRLTVL.

V is TRBV20-1 and J is TRBJ2-7, with D hard to call. Germline assignment: CDR1 DFQATT and CDR2 SNEGSKA (reference sequence). V was pared by 0 bases and J by 2 bases, with 14 bases between. This CDR3 is built from 15 residues. The CDR3 loop is CSARDRKGRTYEQYF. The CDR3 DNA reads TGCAGTGCTAGAGACCGTAAAGGGCGGACCTACGAGCAGTACTTC.

The chain recombines TRBV7-2 with TRBJ1-2; no clear D gene. Germline lookup yields CDR1 SGHTA and CDR2 FQGNSA. V gave up 1 base and J gave up 6 bases, with 9 bases separating them. The CDR3 length is 13 residues. For the CDR3, the DNA is TGTGCCAGCAGCTTAGAAGGGTCCCATGGCTACACCTTC. It codes for CASSLEGSHGYTF.

The chain combines TRBV27 with TRBJ1-1, with a weak D call TRBD1 (5 bases). The V and J ends lost 3 bases and 0 bases respectively, with 11 bases between them. The germline gives CDR1 MNHEY, CDR2 SMNVEV (reference sequence). The CDR3 covers 15 residues. DNA of the CDR3: TGTGCCAGCAGTTTTGGGTGGGGGGTGAACACTGAAGCTTTCTTT. Its protein is CASSFGWGVNTEAFF.

The J gene is TRBJ2-7, the V gene TRBV7-9, with a tentative D call TRBD2 (6 bases). Germline CDR1 SEHNR, CDR2 FQNEAQ (reference sequence). The CDR3 is 13 amino acids. CDR3 DNA sequence: TGTACTAGCAGCCCGCCAGGAGCCTACGAGCAGTACTTC. Its protein is CTSSPPGAYEQYF.

J is TRBJ2-7 and V is TRBV6-5; D remains ambiguous. The germline CDR1 and CDR2 sequences are MNHEY and SVGAGI. V was trimmed by 0 bases and J by 4 bases, leaving 16 bases between them. The CDR3 is made up of 16 amino acids. CDR3 residues: CASSYSPSGRSYEQYF. The CDR3, as DNA: TGTGCCAGCAGTTACTCGCCGTCAGGCCGGTCTTACGAGCAGTACTTC.

The chain links TRBV6-1 to TRBJ2-3; D is undetermined. Germline V gene data show CDR1 as MNHNS and CDR2 as SASEGT. There are 14 residues in the CDR3. The ends were cut back, 6 bases at V and 8 bases at J, with 18 bases in the middle. CDR3 DNA: TGTGCCAGCAGCCCCGTATCGAGATGGGCTACGCAGTATTTT. Protein sequence: CASSPVSRWATQYF.

This clonotype was recorded only once. The chain joins TRBV9 to TRBJ2-1; no definite D call. V lost 4 bases and J 4 bases, leaving 15 bases between the germline ends. Germline CDR1 is SGDLS and CDR2 is YYNGEE. This CDR3 is 15 amino acids long. The CDR3 region has the DNA TGTGCCAGCAGCCCTCCCACCCCGGCTTACAATGAGCAGTTCTTC. Residues: CASSPPTPAYNEQFF.